The 22 T cell receptor beta chains listed next were all sequenced from one sample in a study of T cell repertoires in cytomegalovirus infection. Each CDR3 protein gets one entry after TCRdb re-called the reads with MiXCR. The sample has 800,000 to 950,000 distinct CDR3 sequences, around a third seen once. Which antigens these TCRs recognize remains unknown. The specimen comprised cultured CD8+ T cells from PBMCs, sampled from culture after CMV antigen stimulation. Receptors originate from a human donor in good health (CMV status not recorded). Some clones in this sample may be carry-over from other donors' samples.

This clonotype was counted only a few times. The chain combines TRBV12-3 or TRBV12-4 with TRBJ1-2; 7 bases align to TRBD1. Germline trimming cut 5 bases from V and 4 bases from J; bases unmatched to any gene: 16. This CDR3 is built from 17 residues. Written as DNA, the CDR3 is TGTGCCAGCAGTCCACAGGGGCCCCTCACCATCATCTATGGCTACACCTTC. It yields the protein CASSPQGPLTIIYGYTF.

The sample holds many counts of this clonotype. The genes are TRBV7-8 and TRBJ1-1; D is perhaps TRBD1 (6 bases). Deletions cut 5 bases from V and 3 bases from J, with 13 bases between. The germline CDR1 and CDR2 sequences are SGHVS and FQNEAQ. CDR3 length: 14 residues. CDR3: CASSVRGLHTEAFF. The DNA of the CDR3 is TGTGCCAGCAGCGTCCGGGGGCTTCACACTGAAGCTTTCTTT. The entire variable domain, with the rest obtained from reference TRBV7-8 and TRBJ1-1, is as follows: GAGVSQSPRYKVAKRGQDVALRCDPISGHVSLFWYQQALGQGPEFLTYFQNEAQLDKSGLPSDRFFAERPEGSVSTLKIQRTQQEDSAVYLCASSVRGLHTEAFFGQGTRLTVV.

This clonotype appeared a few times. This chain uses TRBV4-1 with TRBJ1-4; D is perhaps TRBD1 (6 bases). This CDR3 comprises 18 residues. The V end was cut by 0 bases, the J end by 6 bases, with 20 bases between. CDR1 is MGHRA and CDR2 is YSYEKL in the germline V gene. CDR3 nucleotide sequence: TGCGCCAGCAGCCAAGATGGGACACCCTTTGGAGCGGATGAAAAACTGTTTTTT. This translates into CASSQDGTPFGADEKLFF.

The chain is built from TRBV9 and TRBJ2-1, with 8 bases lining up with TRBD2. In germline, CDR1 is SGDLS, CDR2 YYNGEE. V shed 7 bases, J shed 12 bases, and the junction held 3 bases outside the gene matches. This CDR3 comprises 10 residues. Here the CDR3 DNA reads TGTGCCAGCGGTGCGGGGGGGCAGTTCTTC. Protein: CASGAGGQFF.

V and J are TRBV27 and TRBJ1-4; TRBD1 matches at 8 bases. From germline, CDR1 is MNHEY and CDR2 SMNVEV (reference sequence). The CDR3 consists of 15 residues. V dropped 5 bases and J dropped 6; count of bases not matched to a gene: 8. Here the CDR3 reads CASSPRTGRYEKLFF. CDR3 DNA sequence: TGTGCCAGCAGTCCTCGGACAGGGAGATATGAAAAACTGTTTTTT.

This clonotype was seen only a few times. V gene TRBV4-3 combines with J gene TRBJ1-1; D is unclear. CDR1 is LGHNA, CDR2 YSLEER, per germline. V dropped 1 base and J dropped 1 base, with 7 bases sitting between them. This CDR3 is 14 amino acids long. CDR3 protein: CASSQGQKNTEAFF. In nucleotides, the CDR3 is TGCGCCAGCAGCCAAGGTCAGAAGAACACTGAAGCTTTCTTT.

This clonotype occurred a few times. The chain has TRBV5-4 and TRBJ1-1, with D unclear. CDR1 and CDR2 (germline): SGHNT, YYREEE (reference sequence). The CDR3 is 11 amino acids. V shed 2 bases and J shed 8 bases, with 7 bases lying between them. The CDR3 region is CASSFRSEAFF. The CDR3 nucleotides read TGTGCCAGCAGCTTCAGGTCGGAAGCTTTCTTT.

This clonotype was recorded a few times. The chain combines TRBV7-9 with TRBJ1-4; weak D call: TRBD1 (6 bases). The germline V gene encodes CDR1 SEHNR and CDR2 FQNEAQ (reference sequence). This CDR3 spans 15 amino acids. With 4 bases removed from V and 7 bases from J, the gap between germline ends came to 16 bases. The CDR3 spells CASSSPLGGGEKLFF. Written as DNA, the CDR3 is TGTGCCAGCAGCTCGCCTTTGGGGGGCGGTGAAAAACTGTTTTTT. Supplemented by reference TRBV7-9 and TRBJ1-4, the full variable domain reads DTGVSQNPRHKITKRGQNVTFRCDPISEHNRLYWYRQTLGQGPEFLTYFQNEAQLEKSRLLSDRFSAERPKGSFSTLEIQRTEQGDSAMYLCASSSPLGGGEKLFFGSGTQLSVL.

The sample holds a few counts of this clonotype. This chain links TRBV6-1 with TRBJ1-3; 9 bases line up with TRBD1. J gave up 3 bases and V 5 bases, and 11 bases lay outside the gene matches. CDR1 is MNHNS, CDR2 SASEGT, per germline. CDR3 length equals 17 residues. DNA for the CDR3: TGTGCCAGCAGTCCGGCCGGGACAGGGAGTAGTGGAAACACCATATATTTT. Amino acid sequence: CASSPAGTGSSGNTIYF.

The chain couples TRBV2 to TRBJ2-3; D could derive from TRBD1 or TRBD2 (6 bases each). Germline CDR1 SNHLY, CDR2 FYNNEI. V was trimmed by 6 bases and J by 0 bases, leaving 22 bases between them. This CDR3 is 18 amino acids long. CDR3 loop: CASREGVSERVSTDTQYF. The CDR3 coding sequence is TGTGCCAGCAGGGAGGGGGTGTCCGAGCGGGTTAGCACAGATACGCAGTATTTT.

The chain links TRBV6-2 or TRBV6-3 to TRBJ1-1, with 7 bases lining up with TRBD1. Germline lookup yields CDR1 MNHEY and CDR2 SVGEGT. The CDR3 runs 15 residues. With 1 base clipped from V and 1 base from J, the junction kept 3 bases outside the gene matches. The CDR3 nucleotides are TGTGCCAGCAGTTACTTGGGGACAGAGAACACTGAAGCTTTCTTT. This translates into CASSYLGTENTEAFF.

This clonotype has only a few counts. This chain connects TRBV12-3 or TRBV12-4 to TRBJ1-2; the D gene is possibly TRBD1 (5 bases). Between the trimmed V and J ends, which lost 8 bases and 6 bases, there was a span of 19 bases. This CDR3 has 14 residues. CDR3 region: CASSRGGLEHGYTF. The CDR3 nucleotides read TGTGCCAGCTCACGGGGGGGGTTGGAGCATGGCTACACCTTC.

This clonotype came up a few times. V is TRBV27 and J is TRBJ2-1; 12 bases line up with TRBD1. CDR3 length: 15 amino acids. Trimming cost V 2 bases and J 5 bases; bases outside gene matches: 1. Germline V gene sequence: CDR1 MNHEY, CDR2 SMNVEV (reference sequence). The CDR3, as DNA: TGTGCCAGCAGTTTAGGGACAGGGGGCAACAATGAGCAGTTCTTC. Translated, it gives CASSLGTGGNNEQFF.

The rearrangement links TRBV27 to TRBJ1-2; TRBD1 is a possible D gene (5 bases). V was pared by 5 bases and J by 7 bases, with 17 bases between. Germline V gives CDR1 MNHEY, CDR2 SMNVEV (reference sequence). The CDR3 is made up of 14 amino acids. CDR3 loop: CASSLTGTPVGYTF. CDR3 coding DNA: TGTGCCAGCAGTCTAACCGGGACCCCGGTTGGCTACACCTTC.

This clonotype was observed a handful of times. The J gene is TRBJ2-4, the V gene TRBV7-9; 7 nucleotides match TRBD1. Germline V lookup: CDR1 SEHNR, CDR2 FQNEAQ (reference sequence). The ends lost 1 base at V and 0 bases at J; junction bases unmatched: 6. This CDR3 spans 17 amino acids. The CDR3 reads CASSLESQGIAKNIQYF. In DNA form, the CDR3 reads TGTGCCAGCAGCTTAGAATCACAGGGGATAGCCAAAAACATTCAGTACTTC.

This clonotype was found a few times. CDR3 residues: CASSYSFRSDTEAFF. The CDR3 DNA reads as TGTGCCAGCAGTTACTCTTTTCGGTCGGACACTGAAGCTTTCTTT. This rearrangement joins TRBV6-2 or TRBV6-3 to TRBJ1-1; D gene ambiguous. Germline V CDR1 and CDR2: MNHEY, SVGEGT. V was clipped by 0 bases and J by 3 bases, with 11 bases between them. There are 15 residues in the CDR3.

This clonotype was detected a few times. The V and J genes are TRBV27 and TRBJ1-5; TRBD1 is a possible D gene (6 bases). V dropped 3 bases and J dropped 4 bases, with 25 bases sitting between them. The CDR3 spans 19 residues. Germline V gene lookup returns CDR1 MNHEY and CDR2 SMNVEV (reference sequence). The CDR3 DNA reads as TGTGCCAGCAGTTTGAGATCTCGGGGGGCGGCCACCCGGAATCAGCCCCAGCATTTT. Translated, it gives CASSLRSRGAATRNQPQHF.

This clonotype has only a few counts. The chain links TRBV2 to TRBJ2-3; D is ambiguous. The CDR3 has 18 residues. V lost 6 bases and J 3 bases, leaving 25 bases between the germline ends. The germline CDR1 and CDR2 sequences are SNHLY and FYNNEI. CDR3 amino acids: CASREPYGRTEVTDTQYF. The CDR3 DNA sequence: TGTGCCAGCAGAGAGCCCTATGGACGGACCGAGGTTACAGATACGCAGTATTTT.

This clonotype was detected ten times or more. V is TRBV7-2 and J is TRBJ2-1; D is ambiguous. The CDR3 runs to 11 residues. Trimming removed 1 base from V and 9 bases from J, with 4 bases in between. From germline, CDR1 is SGHTA and CDR2 FQGNSA. CDR3 region: CASSLDPEQFF. CDR3 coding DNA: TGTGCCAGCAGCTTAGATCCTGAGCAGTTCTTC.

The chain uses TRBV24-1 and TRBJ2-2; TRBD1 matches at 8 bases. V gave up 2 bases and J gave up 5 bases; unmatched junction bases: 6. The CDR3 has 16 residues. Germline loops: CDR1 KGHDR, CDR2 SFDVKD. The DNA for the CDR3 is TGTGCCACCAGTGATTCCGGGACAGGAATTACCGGGGAGCTGTTTTTT. It yields the protein CATSDSGTGITGELFF.

Many counts were recorded for this clonotype. The chain is built from TRBV11-3 and TRBJ2-1; 9 positions match TRBD2. The CDR3 is 16 residues long. The junction had 8 bases not matched to a gene; V was cut back by 4 bases and J by 4 bases. The germline V gene encodes CDR1 SGHNT and CDR2 YENEEA. The CDR3 DNA reads TGTGCCAGCAGCTCGATCGCTAGCGGGGAGTACAATGAGCAGTTCTTC. Residues: CASSSIASGEYNEQFF.

This clonotype was counted between two and nine times. The chain combines TRBV12-3 or TRBV12-4 with TRBJ1-4; TRBD1 is a possible D gene (6 bases). V lost 3 bases to trimming and J lost 6 bases, with 8 bases between them. The length of the CDR3 is 13 residues. Here the CDR3 DNA reads TGTGCCAGCAGTTTTTACAGGGATGAAAAACTGTTTTTT. It codes for CASSFYRDEKLFF.